This TCR beta chain originates from a study of PD-1 blockade in classical Hodgkin lymphoma. Autologous stem cell transplantation was followed by relapse in every patient, and brentuximab vedotin exposure varied. Worth noting for this clone: Its target is unknown.

Trimming shortened V by 1 base and J by 0 bases, and 6 bases separated the two germline ends. CDR1 is MNHEY, CDR2 SMNVEV, per germline (reference sequence). This CDR3 has 14 amino acids. Using immunoSEQ multiplex PCR, the repertoire was profiled, and TCRdb retains in-frame clones only, with some absent. Counted here are about 75,000 clones, about 93% occurring once; the ten biggest clones make up 6.5% to 8%. Overall study results and limits: Baseline diversity was lower in partial responders and progressors than complete responders.

This TCR was sampled from a human donor with classical Hodgkin lymphoma. The sample consisted of peripheral blood mononuclear cells (PBMCs), taken at baseline. The rearrangement links TRBV27 to TRBJ1-1; D is ambiguous. CDR3 amino acids: CASSLLAMNTEAFF. For the CDR3, the DNA is TGTGCCAGCAGTTTATTGGCTATGAACACTGAAGCTTTCTTT.